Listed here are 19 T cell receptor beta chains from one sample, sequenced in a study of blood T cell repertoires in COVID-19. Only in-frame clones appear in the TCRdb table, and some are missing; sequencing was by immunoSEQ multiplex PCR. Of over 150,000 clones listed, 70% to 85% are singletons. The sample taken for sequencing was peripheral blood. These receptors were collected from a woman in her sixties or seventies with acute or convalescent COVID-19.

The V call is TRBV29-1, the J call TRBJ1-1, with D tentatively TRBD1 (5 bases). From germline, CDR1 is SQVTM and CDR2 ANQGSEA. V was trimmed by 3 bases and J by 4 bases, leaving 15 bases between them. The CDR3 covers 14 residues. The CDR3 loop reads CSVDLRQPFTEAFF. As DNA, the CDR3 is TGCAGCGTTGATTTGAGACAGCCTTTCACTGAAGCTTTCTTT.

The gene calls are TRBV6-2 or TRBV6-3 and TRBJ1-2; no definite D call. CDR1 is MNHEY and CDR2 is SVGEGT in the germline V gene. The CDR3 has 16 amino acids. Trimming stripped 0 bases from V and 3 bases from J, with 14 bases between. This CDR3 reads CASSYSIRGRYYGYTF. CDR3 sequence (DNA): TGTGCCAGCAGTTACTCAATTCGCGGCCGTTACTATGGCTACACCTTC.

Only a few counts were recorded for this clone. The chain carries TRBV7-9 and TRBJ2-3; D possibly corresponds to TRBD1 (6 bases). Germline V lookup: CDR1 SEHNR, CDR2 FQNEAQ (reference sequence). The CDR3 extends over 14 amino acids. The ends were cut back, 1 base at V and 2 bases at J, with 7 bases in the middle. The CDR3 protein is CASSLGQATDTQYF. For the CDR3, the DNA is TGTGCCAGCAGCTTAGGACAGGCCACAGATACGCAGTATTTT. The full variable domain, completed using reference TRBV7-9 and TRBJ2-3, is DTGVSQNPRHKITKRGQNVTFRCDPISEHNRLYWYRQTLGQGPEFLTYFQNEAQLEKSRLLSDRFSAERPKGSFSTLEIQRTEQGDSAMYLCASSLGQATDTQYFGPGTRLTVL.

The CDR3 loop reads CASRQGDTQYF. DNA of the CDR3: TGTGCCAGCAGACAGGGTGATACGCAGTATTTT. The rearrangement joins TRBV4-2 to TRBJ2-3, with D possibly being TRBD1 (6 bases). The CDR3 is 11 residues long. Germline V lookup: CDR1 LGHNA, CDR2 YNFKEQ. Trimming removed 6 bases at V and 6 bases at J, with 7 bases between.

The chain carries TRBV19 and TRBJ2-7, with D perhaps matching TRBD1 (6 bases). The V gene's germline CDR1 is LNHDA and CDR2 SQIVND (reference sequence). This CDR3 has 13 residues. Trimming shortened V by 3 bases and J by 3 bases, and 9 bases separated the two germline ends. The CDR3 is CASSITRGYEQYF. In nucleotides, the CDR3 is TGTGCCAGTAGTATTACCAGGGGCTACGAGCAGTACTTC.

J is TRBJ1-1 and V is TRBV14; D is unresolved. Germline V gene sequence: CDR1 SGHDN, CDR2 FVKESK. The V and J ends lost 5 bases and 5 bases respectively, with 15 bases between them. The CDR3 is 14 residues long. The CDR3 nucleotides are TGTGCCAGCAGCTGGGGTGCGGGAGGGACTGAAGCTTTCTTT. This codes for CASSWGAGGTEAFF.

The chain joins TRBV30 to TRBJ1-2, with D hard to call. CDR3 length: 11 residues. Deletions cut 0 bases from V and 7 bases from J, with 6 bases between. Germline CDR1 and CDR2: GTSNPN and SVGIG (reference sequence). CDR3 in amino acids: CAWSVVGGYTF. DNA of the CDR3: TGTGCCTGGAGTGTGGTCGGTGGCTACACCTTC. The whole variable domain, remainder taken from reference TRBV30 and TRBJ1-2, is SQTIHQWPATLVQPVGSPLSLECTVEGTSNPNLYWYRQAAGRGLQLLFYSVGIGQISSEVPQNLSASRPQDRQFILSSKKLLLSDSGFYLCAWSVVGGYTFGSGTRLTVV.

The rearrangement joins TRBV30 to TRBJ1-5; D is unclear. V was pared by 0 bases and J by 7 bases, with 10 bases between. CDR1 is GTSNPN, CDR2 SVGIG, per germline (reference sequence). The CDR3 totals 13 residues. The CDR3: CAWSVRSVQPQHF. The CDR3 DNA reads TGTGCCTGGAGTGTGCGTTCGGTCCAGCCCCAGCATTTT.

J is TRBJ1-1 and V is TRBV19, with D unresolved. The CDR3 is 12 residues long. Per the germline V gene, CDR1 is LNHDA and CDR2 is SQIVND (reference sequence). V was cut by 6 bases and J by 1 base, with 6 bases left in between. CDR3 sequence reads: CASSRRNTEAFF. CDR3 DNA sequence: TGTGCCAGTAGCAGGCGGAACACTGAAGCTTTCTTT. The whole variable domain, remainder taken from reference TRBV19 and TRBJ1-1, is DGGITQSPKYLFRKEGQNVTLSCEQNLNHDAMYWYRQDPGQGLRLIYYSQIVNDFQKGDIAEGYSVSREKKESFPLTVTSAQKNPTAFYLCASSRRNTEAFFGQGTRLTVV.

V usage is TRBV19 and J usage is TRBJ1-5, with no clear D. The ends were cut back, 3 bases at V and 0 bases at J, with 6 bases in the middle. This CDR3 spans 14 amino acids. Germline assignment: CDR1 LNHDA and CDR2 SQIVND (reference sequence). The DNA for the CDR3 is TGTGCCAGTAGTATTCGCAGTAGCAATCAGCCCCAGCATTTT. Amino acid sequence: CASSIRSSNQPQHF.

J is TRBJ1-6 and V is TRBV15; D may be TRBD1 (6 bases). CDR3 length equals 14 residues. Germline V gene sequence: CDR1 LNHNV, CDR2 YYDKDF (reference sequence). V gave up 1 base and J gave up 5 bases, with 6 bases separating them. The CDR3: CATSRGQDNSPLHF. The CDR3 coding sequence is TGTGCCACCAGCAGAGGACAGGATAATTCACCCCTCCACTTT.

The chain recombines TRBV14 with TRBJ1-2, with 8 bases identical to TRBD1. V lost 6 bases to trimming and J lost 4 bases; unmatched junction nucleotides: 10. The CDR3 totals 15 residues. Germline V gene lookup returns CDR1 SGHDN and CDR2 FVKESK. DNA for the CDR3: TGTGCCAGCAGGCGCGACGGACAGGGCACCTATGGCTACACCTTC. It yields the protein CASRRDGQGTYGYTF.

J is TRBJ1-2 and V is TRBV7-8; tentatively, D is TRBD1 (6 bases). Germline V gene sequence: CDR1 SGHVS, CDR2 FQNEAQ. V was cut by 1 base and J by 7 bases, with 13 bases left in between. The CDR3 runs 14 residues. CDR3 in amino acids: CASSLGTAHSGYTF. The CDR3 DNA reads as TGTGCCAGCAGCTTAGGGACAGCCCATAGTGGCTACACCTTC.

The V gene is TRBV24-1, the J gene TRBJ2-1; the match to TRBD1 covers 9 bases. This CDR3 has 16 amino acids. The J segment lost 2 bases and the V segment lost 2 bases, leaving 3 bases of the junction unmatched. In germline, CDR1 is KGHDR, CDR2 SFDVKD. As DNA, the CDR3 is TGTGCCACCAGTGATTCCAGGACAGGGGCCTACAATGAGCAGTTCTTC. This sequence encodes CATSDSRTGAYNEQFF.

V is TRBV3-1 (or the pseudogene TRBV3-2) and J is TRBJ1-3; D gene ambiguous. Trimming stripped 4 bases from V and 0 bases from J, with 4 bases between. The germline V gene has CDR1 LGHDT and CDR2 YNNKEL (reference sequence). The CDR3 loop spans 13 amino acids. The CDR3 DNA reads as TGTGCCAGCAGCCGGCTCTCTGGAAACACCATATATTTT. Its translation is CASSRLSGNTIYF.

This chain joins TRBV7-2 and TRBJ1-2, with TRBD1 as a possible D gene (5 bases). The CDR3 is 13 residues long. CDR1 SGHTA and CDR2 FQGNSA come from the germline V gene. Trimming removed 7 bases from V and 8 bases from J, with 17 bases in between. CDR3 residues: CASTTRVLGGYTF. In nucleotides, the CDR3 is TGTGCCAGCACCACCAGGGTCCTCGGGGGCTACACCTTC.

The CDR3 protein is CASSRRERGYFGYTF. The CDR3 nucleotides are TGTGCCAGCAGTCGTCGGGAGAGGGGATATTTTGGCTACACCTTC. The gene calls are TRBV6-2 or TRBV6-3 and TRBJ1-2; weak D call: TRBD1 (5 bases). Germline V gene sequence: CDR1 MNHEY, CDR2 SVGEGT. V was trimmed by 5 bases and J by 7 bases, leaving 20 bases between them. The CDR3 covers 15 residues.

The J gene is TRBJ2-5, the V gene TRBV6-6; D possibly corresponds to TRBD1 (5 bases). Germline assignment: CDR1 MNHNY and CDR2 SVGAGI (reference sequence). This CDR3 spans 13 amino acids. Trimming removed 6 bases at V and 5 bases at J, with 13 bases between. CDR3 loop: CASSPDSMETQYF. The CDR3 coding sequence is TGTGCCAGCAGCCCCGACAGTATGGAGACCCAGTACTTC.

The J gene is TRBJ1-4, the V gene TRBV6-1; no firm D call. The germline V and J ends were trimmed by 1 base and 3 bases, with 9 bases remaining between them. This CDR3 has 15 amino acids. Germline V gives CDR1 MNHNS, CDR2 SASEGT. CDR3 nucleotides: TGTGCCAGCAGTGAAGTACCAGCGTCTAATGAAAAACTGTTTTTT. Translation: CASSEVPASNEKLFF.